This T cell receptor (beta chain) was observed in a study of cytomegalovirus exposure and HLA in healthy donors. In regard to this clone: Its target is not known. One end of the junction is discordant with germline, which a read error may explain.

Study results and limitations: It was confirmed in vitro that a few of the CMV-associated chains were specific for CMV antigens.

The PCR made use of 60 Vbeta and 13 Jbeta primers. This table comes from immunoSEQ multiplex PCR, and its TCRdb copy is limited to in-frame clones, with some not included. Of a few hundred thousand clones detected, 80% to 95% appear once; the ten largest clones hold less than 2%. The germline CDR1 and CDR2 sequences are MNHNY and SVGAGI (reference sequence). The CDR3 is 15 residues long. Input material: PBMCs. This sequence was found in a girl between 2 and 10 years old in good health and CMV-seronegative. J is TRBJ2-7 and V is TRBV6-6, with D perhaps TRBD2 (6 bases). The CDR3 region is CASTYPRGKTYEQYF. CDR3 coding DNA: TGTGCCAGCACTTACCCCCGGGGGAAGACCTACGAGCAGTACTTC.